One sample yielded the 12 T cell receptor beta chains listed below, sequenced in a study of blood T cell repertoires in COVID-19 (dated by TCRdb to 2018 to 2021). Library construction relied on the immunoSEQ multiplex PCR assay. The source is immuneACCESS, and TCRdb retained only in-frame sequences with V and J called. Part of the clones is not carried over; for the studies checked, unresolved V genes explain less than half of this, and the remainder is unexplained. The table for this sample lists over 150,000 clones; over 75% of them were counted only once. Of the sample, roughly 7% is held by the ten largest clones. Sequencing input: PBMCs or T cells enriched from blood (not recorded which). Every receptor here comes from a woman aged 45-59 years who had recovered from COVID-19.

This clone appeared a single time. This CDR3 reads CASSRDNGLDEQFF. The CDR3 DNA reads TGTGCCAGCAGTAGGGACAACGGACTGGATGAGCAGTTCTTC. The V gene is TRBV5-4, the J gene TRBJ2-1; perhaps TRBD1 as D (6 bases). Germline CDR1 SGHNT, CDR2 YYREEE (reference sequence). V gave up 5 bases and J gave up 8 bases, with 17 bases separating them. The CDR3 is made up of 14 amino acids.

This sequence joins TRBV6-5 and TRBJ1-2; 9 bases align to TRBD1. The CDR3 is made up of 15 amino acids. Germline CDR1 MNHEY, CDR2 SVGAGI. After removal of 0 bases from V and 5 bases from J, the junction contained 4 bases not matched to a gene. The CDR3 bases are TGTGCCAGCAGTTACTCGGGACAGGGCACTTATGGCTACACCTTC. Translated: CASSYSGQGTYGYTF.

This clone was found once. V gene TRBV18 combines with J gene TRBJ2-7; weak D call: TRBD2 (5 bases). This CDR3 spans 16 amino acids. CDR1 is KGHSH, CDR2 LQKENI, per germline. V was trimmed by 3 bases and J by 2 bases, leaving 17 bases between them. CDR3 DNA: TGTGCCAGCTCACCCGATCAAGGACTTACGGCCTACGAGCAGTACTTC. Translation gives CASSPDQGLTAYEQYF.

V usage is TRBV5-4 and J usage is TRBJ1-2; D perhaps matches TRBD1 (5 bases). The CDR3 is 16 residues long. The V gene's germline CDR1 is SGHNT and CDR2 YYREEE (reference sequence). V lost 2 bases and J 4 bases, leaving 18 bases between the germline ends. The CDR3 region is CASSFDSARVPYGYTF. As DNA, the CDR3 is TGTGCCAGCAGCTTCGACAGCGCCCGGGTGCCCTATGGCTACACCTTC.

V and J are TRBV24-1 and TRBJ2-1, with 11 bases aligning to TRBD1. The CDR3 totals 17 residues. The J segment lost 8 bases and the V segment lost 4 bases, leaving 12 bases of the junction unmatched. Germline V gene lookup returns CDR1 KGHDR and CDR2 SFDVKD. CDR3 coding DNA: TGTGCCACCAGTGACTCCGGGACAGGGGGGTTCGAGTATGAGCAGTTCTTC. Its protein is CATSDSGTGGFEYEQFF.

The chain is built from TRBV29-1 and TRBJ2-3; 13 bases are a match to TRBD2. This CDR3 contains 14 residues. Germline CDR1 SQVTM, CDR2 ANQGSEA. V lost 6 bases to trimming and J lost 2 bases; unmatched junction nucleotides: 2. CDR3 protein: CSVGLAGLTDTQYF. CDR3 sequence (DNA): TGCAGCGTGGGACTAGCGGGGCTCACAGATACGCAGTATTTT.

The V gene is TRBV29-1, the J gene TRBJ2-1, with 10 positions matching TRBD2. Germline CDR1 and CDR2: SQVTM and ANQGSEA. The V segment lost 5 bases and the J segment 6 bases; nucleotides outside the gene matches: 7. CDR3 length: 14 amino acids. DNA for the CDR3: TGCAGCGTTCTAGGGGGGACTAGCGCCAATGAGCAGTTCTTC. Amino acid sequence: CSVLGGTSANEQFF.

V gene TRBV27 combines with J gene TRBJ2-4; 7 bases are a match to TRBD1. In germline, CDR1 is MNHEY, CDR2 SMNVEV (reference sequence). The V segment lost 6 bases and the J segment 0 bases; nucleotides outside the gene matches: 8. The CDR3 is 16 amino acids. CDR3 amino acids: CASRPRTGLAKNIQYF. CDR3 coding DNA: TGTGCCAGCAGGCCTCGGACAGGATTAGCCAAAAACATTCAGTACTTC.

The genes are TRBV3-1 (or the pseudogene TRBV3-2) and TRBJ2-3, with D unclear. Germline CDR1 and CDR2: LGHDT and YNNKEL (reference sequence). This CDR3 has 14 residues. The V gene lost 1 base and the J gene lost 2 bases, with 7 bases spanning the gap. CDR3 nucleotide sequence: TGTGCCAGCAGCCAAGTACTGTACACAGATACGCAGTATTTT. Its protein is CASSQVLYTDTQYF.

This sequence joins TRBV3-1 (or the pseudogene TRBV3-2) and TRBJ2-3; 14 nucleotides align to TRBD2. The germline V gene has CDR1 LGHDT and CDR2 YNNKEL (reference sequence). The ends lost 2 bases at V and 5 bases at J; junction bases unmatched: 12. CDR3 length: 19 amino acids. The CDR3 loop is CASSQSPRTSGRFLDTQYF. Here the CDR3 DNA reads TGTGCCAGCAGCCAAAGCCCAAGGACTAGCGGGAGGTTCTTAGATACGCAGTATTTT.

The chain employs TRBV7-2 and TRBJ2-3; 9 positions match TRBD1. Trimming removed 5 bases from V and 4 bases from J; junction bases left unmatched: 4. Germline V gene lookup returns CDR1 SGHTA and CDR2 FQGNSA. The CDR3 has 14 residues. The CDR3 nucleotides read TGTGCCAGCAGCGCGGACAGGGGTCCAGATACGCAGTATTTT. Protein product: CASSADRGPDTQYF.

The chain carries TRBV5-8 and TRBJ2-5; tentatively, D is TRBD2 (5 bases). V gave up 1 base and J gave up 5 bases, with 9 bases separating them. The CDR3 consists of 13 residues. Germline V gene lookup returns CDR1 SGHTS and CDR2 YDEGEE. The CDR3 loop is CASSLRGTETQYF. Here the CDR3 DNA reads TGTGCCAGCAGCTTGCGGGGTACTGAGACCCAGTACTTC.